A selection of T cell receptor beta chains follows, all from one sample in a study of blood T cells in healthy people across ages. Using its own MiXCR run on the 5' RACE reads, TCRdb lists one record per CDR3 protein. The sample shows about 1,800,000 distinct CDR3 sequences, 28% of them seen only once. The source material was blood. Receptors were obtained from a woman aged 25 to 39 in good health. The CDR3 runs from the conserved cysteine through the conserved F or W. D genes are given only for firm matches. Clone size, where shown, is once, few, many, or a class for clones that have expanded.

cdr3_aa: CASSSLGTRDEQYF; cdr3_nt: TGTGCCAGCAGTTCCCTCGGCACACGGGACGAGCAGTACTTC; d_call: -; j_call: TRBJ2-7; v_call: TRBV28; clone_size: -
cdr3_aa: CASSLIFGGVHDEQFF; cdr3_nt: TGTGCCAGCAGTTTAATATTTGGAGGGGTTCATGATGAGCAGTTCTTC; d_call: -; j_call: TRBJ2-1; v_call: TRBV27; clone_size: few
cdr3_aa: CSVHPPSRPDTQYF; cdr3_nt: TGCAGCGTTCATCCTCCTTCACGACCAGATACGCAGTATTTT; d_call: -; j_call: TRBJ2-3; v_call: TRBV29-1; clone_size: many
cdr3_aa: CASSLGGPQTQYF; cdr3_nt: TGTGCCAGCAGCTTAGGAGGGCCCCAGACCCAGTACTTC; d_call: -; j_call: TRBJ2-5; v_call: TRBV13; clone_size: few
cdr3_aa: CSARGTAGGAYEQYF; cdr3_nt: TGCAGTGCTAGAGGGACAGCGGGAGGAGCCTACGAGCAGTACTTC; d_call: TRBD2; j_call: TRBJ2-7; v_call: TRBV20-1; clone_size: few
cdr3_aa: CAWSFSDTQYF; cdr3_nt: TGTGCCTGGAGTTTTTCAGATACGCAGTATTTT; d_call: -; j_call: TRBJ2-3; v_call: TRBV30; clone_size: -
cdr3_aa: CSVEEQGNEKLFF; cdr3_nt: TGCAGCGTTGAAGAACAGGGGAATGAAAAACTGTTTTTT; d_call: TRBD1; j_call: TRBJ1-4; v_call: TRBV29-1; clone_size: -
cdr3_aa: CASSVGNSNQPQHF; cdr3_nt: TGTGCCAGCAGCGTAGGCAATAGCAATCAGCCCCAGCATTTT; d_call: -; j_call: TRBJ1-5; v_call: TRBV9; clone_size: many
cdr3_aa: CASTEGLAGYNEQFF; cdr3_nt: TGTGCCAGCACCGAGGGACTAGCGGGTTACAATGAGCAGTTCTTC; d_call: TRBD2; j_call: TRBJ2-1; v_call: TRBV9; clone_size: few
cdr3_aa: CASRPAAGSETQYF; cdr3_nt: TGTGCCAGCAGGCCAGCCGCGGGGTCAGAGACCCAGTACTTC; d_call: -; j_call: TRBJ2-5; v_call: TRBV6-2/TRBV6-3; clone_size: few
cdr3_aa: CASSTYGTPDSPLHF; cdr3_nt: TGTGCCAGCAGCACATACGGGACACCCGATTCACCCCTCCACTTT; d_call: -; j_call: TRBJ1-6; v_call: TRBV28; clone_size: few
cdr3_aa: CASSLSFVYEQYF; cdr3_nt: TGTGCCAGCAGCTTATCTTTTGTATACGAGCAGTACTTC; d_call: -; j_call: TRBJ2-7; v_call: TRBV7-6; clone_size: few
cdr3_aa: CSASEDGAGCNEQFF; cdr3_nt: TGCAGTGCTAGTGAGGATGGGGCGGGATGCAATGAGCAGTTCTTC; d_call: -; j_call: TRBJ2-1; v_call: TRBV20-1; clone_size: -
cdr3_aa: CASSLDGRLDTQYF; cdr3_nt: TGCGCCAGCAGCTTGGATGGTAGACTAGATACGCAGTATTTT; d_call: -; j_call: TRBJ2-3; v_call: TRBV5-1; clone_size: -
cdr3_aa: CASSERGVQETQYF; cdr3_nt: TGTGCCAGTTCGGAACGGGGGGTCCAAGAGACCCAGTACTTC; d_call: TRBD2; j_call: TRBJ2-5; v_call: TRBV6-1; clone_size: -
cdr3_aa: CASSLPDSYEQYF; cdr3_nt: TGCGCCAGCAGCTTGCCCGACAGCTACGAGCAGTACTTC; d_call: -; j_call: TRBJ2-7; v_call: TRBV5-1; clone_size: many
cdr3_aa: CTSSIGTGNTEAFF; cdr3_nt: TGTACCAGCAGTATCGGGACAGGGAACACTGAAGCTTTCTTT; d_call: TRBD1; j_call: TRBJ1-1; v_call: TRBV6-5; clone_size: -
cdr3_aa: CASSLAGTGRGEQYF; cdr3_nt: TGCGCCAGCAGCTTGGCGGGGACAGGGCGAGGCGAGCAGTACTTC; d_call: TRBD1; j_call: TRBJ2-7; v_call: TRBV5-1; clone_size: -
cdr3_aa: CASIIGAHTGELFF; cdr3_nt: TGTGCCAGCATTATAGGCGCACACACCGGGGAGCTGTTTTTT; d_call: -; j_call: TRBJ2-2; v_call: TRBV6-2/TRBV6-3; clone_size: few
cdr3_aa: CATSAGNQPQHF; cdr3_nt: TGTGCCACCAGTGCTGGTAACCAGCCCCAGCATTTT; d_call: -; j_call: TRBJ1-5; v_call: TRBV24-1; clone_size: -
cdr3_aa: CASSISTGNYNEQFF; cdr3_nt: TGTGCCAGTAGTATCTCGACAGGCAATTACAATGAGCAGTTCTTC; d_call: -; j_call: TRBJ2-1; v_call: TRBV19; clone_size: many
cdr3_aa: CASSLSQGFGNEQFF; cdr3_nt: TGCGCCAGCAGCTTGTCGCAGGGCTTTGGCAATGAGCAGTTCTTC; d_call: -; j_call: TRBJ2-1; v_call: TRBV5-1; clone_size: many
cdr3_aa: CASSQQGLLNEQFF; cdr3_nt: TGTGCCAGCAGTCAACAGGGACTGTTGAATGAGCAGTTCTTC; d_call: -; j_call: TRBJ2-1; v_call: TRBV11-2; clone_size: -
cdr3_aa: CASSFELAGGLWYF; cdr3_nt: TGTGCCAGCAGCTTCGAACTAGCGGGGGGCCTGTGGTACTTC; d_call: TRBD2; j_call: TRBJ2-7; v_call: TRBV7-9; clone_size: -
cdr3_aa: CASSGQGLEQYF; cdr3_nt: TGTGCCAGCAGTGGACAGGGTTTGGAGCAGTACTTC; d_call: TRBD1; j_call: TRBJ2-5; v_call: TRBV2; clone_size: few
cdr3_aa: CSVYPTGGKEQFF; cdr3_nt: TGCAGCGTCTACCCGACAGGGGGCAAGGAGCAGTTCTTC; d_call: TRBD1; j_call: TRBJ2-1; v_call: TRBV29-1; clone_size: -
cdr3_aa: CASSQIVSNQPQHF; cdr3_nt: TGCGCCAGCAGCCAGATAGTTAGCAATCAGCCCCAGCATTTT; d_call: -; j_call: TRBJ1-5; v_call: TRBV4-1; clone_size: many
cdr3_aa: CASSLPGLAGTDTQYF; cdr3_nt: TGTGCCAGCAGCCTCCCGGGACTAGCGGGCACAGATACGCAGTATTTT; d_call: TRBD2; j_call: TRBJ2-3; v_call: TRBV11-2; clone_size: few
cdr3_aa: CSAPGTPGGDEQYF; cdr3_nt: TGCAGTGCCCCCGGGACACCGGGCGGGGACGAGCAGTACTTC; d_call: -; j_call: TRBJ2-7; v_call: TRBV20-1; clone_size: -
cdr3_aa: CASSYEASGSREQYF; cdr3_nt: TGTGCCAGCAGTTACGAGGCTAGCGGGAGTCGGGAGCAGTACTTC; d_call: TRBD2; j_call: TRBJ2-5; v_call: TRBV6-2/TRBV6-3; clone_size: few
cdr3_aa: CASSQGTSGLGGEQFF; cdr3_nt: TGTGCCAGCAGCCAAGGGACTAGCGGGTTAGGGGGCGAGCAGTTCTTC; d_call: TRBD2; j_call: TRBJ2-1; v_call: TRBV3-1; clone_size: few
cdr3_aa: CAWNRDGYYEQYF; cdr3_nt: TGTGCCTGGAACCGGGACGGCTACTACGAGCAGTACTTC; d_call: -; j_call: TRBJ2-7; v_call: TRBV30; clone_size: -
cdr3_aa: CASSFSFGPSGEGSYGYTF; cdr3_nt: TGTGCCAGCAGTTTCTCGTTCGGCCCCTCAGGGGAGGGGAGCTATGGCTACACCTTC; d_call: -; j_call: TRBJ1-2; v_call: TRBV28; clone_size: -
cdr3_aa: CASSSSDRLAKNIQYF; cdr3_nt: -; d_call: -; j_call: TRBJ2-4; v_call: TRBV12-3/TRBV12-4; clone_size: few
cdr3_aa: CASSLGRGGADNEQFF; cdr3_nt: TGTGCCAGCAGCTTAGGCCGGGGGGGCGCGGACAATGAGCAGTTCTTC; d_call: TRBD2; j_call: TRBJ2-1; v_call: TRBV13; clone_size: -
cdr3_aa: CASSPWGVEEKLFF; cdr3_nt: TGTGCCAGCAGCCCATGGGGGGTTGAAGAAAAACTGTTTTTT; d_call: -; j_call: TRBJ1-4; v_call: TRBV21-1; clone_size: few
cdr3_aa: CASSKGGSGLSYEQYF; cdr3_nt: TGTGCCAGCAGCAAAGGTGGTAGCGGGCTCTCCTACGAGCAGTACTTC; d_call: -; j_call: TRBJ2-7; v_call: TRBV21-1; clone_size: once
cdr3_aa: CSAPGDRSGNTIYF; cdr3_nt: TGCAGTGCCCCGGGGGACCGCTCTGGAAACACCATATATTTT; d_call: -; j_call: TRBJ1-3; v_call: TRBV20-1; clone_size: -
cdr3_aa: CAMERANTGELCF; cdr3_nt: TGTGCCATGGAAAGAGCGAACACCGGGGAGCTGTGTTTT; d_call: -; j_call: TRBJ2-2; v_call: TRBV10-3; clone_size: -
cdr3_aa: CASSNRRTGKTYEQYF; cdr3_nt: TGTGCCAGCAGCAACCGTAGGACAGGGAAAACCTACGAGCAGTACTTC; d_call: -; j_call: TRBJ2-7; v_call: TRBV21-1; clone_size: few
cdr3_aa: CASSTYGTGGLAGVNEQFF; cdr3_nt: TGTGCCAGCAGCACCTATGGGACAGGGGGACTAGCGGGGGTCAATGAGCAGTTCTTC; d_call: TRBD2; j_call: TRBJ2-1; v_call: TRBV27; clone_size: -
cdr3_aa: CSARNVANEQYF; cdr3_nt: TGCAGTGCTAGAAATGTTGCTAATGAGCAGTACTTC; d_call: -; j_call: TRBJ2-7; v_call: TRBV20-1; clone_size: -
cdr3_aa: CASSLSGRTYNEQYF; cdr3_nt: TGCGCCAGCAGCCTGAGCGGGCGGACCTACAATGAGCAGTACTTC; d_call: -; j_call: TRBJ2-4; v_call: TRBV5-1; clone_size: -
cdr3_aa: CVSSLGTSGGYEQYF; cdr3_nt: TGTGTCAGCAGCTTAGGGACTAGCGGGGGCTATGAGCAGTACTTC; d_call: TRBD2; j_call: TRBJ2-7; v_call: TRBV7-9; clone_size: -
cdr3_aa: CASSPPLGRTDTQYF; cdr3_nt: TGTGCCAGCAGCCCCCCTTTGGGGAGGACAGATACGCAGTATTTT; d_call: -; j_call: TRBJ2-3; v_call: TRBV9; clone_size: -
cdr3_aa: CASSYAAGGPGDTQYF; cdr3_nt: TGTGCCAGCAGTTACGCGGCGGGAGGTCCTGGGGATACGCAGTATTTT; d_call: TRBD2; j_call: TRBJ2-3; v_call: TRBV6-6; clone_size: few
cdr3_aa: CASRRGYGTGELFF; cdr3_nt: TGTGCCAGCAGACGGGGGTACGGCACCGGGGAGCTGTTTTTT; d_call: -; j_call: TRBJ2-2; v_call: TRBV7-2; clone_size: many
cdr3_aa: CASSLSGINTGELFF; cdr3_nt: TGTGCCAGCAGCTTATCTGGTATAAACACCGGGGAGCTGTTTTTT; d_call: -; j_call: TRBJ2-2; v_call: TRBV11-2; clone_size: -
cdr3_aa: CSVEAGTSGSNEQFF; cdr3_nt: TGCAGCGTTGAAGCCGGGACTAGCGGGAGCAATGAGCAGTTCTTC; d_call: TRBD2; j_call: TRBJ2-1; v_call: TRBV29-1; clone_size: few
cdr3_aa: CASSGLRVGYTF; cdr3_nt: TGTGCCAGCAGTGGACTCAGGGTCGGCTACACCTTC; d_call: -; j_call: TRBJ1-2; v_call: TRBV6-5; clone_size: -
cdr3_aa: CASTIPPRGEGNGYTF; cdr3_nt: TGTGCCAGCACCATTCCCCCCAGGGGCGAGGGGAATGGCTACACCTTC; d_call: -; j_call: TRBJ1-2; v_call: TRBV27; clone_size: -
cdr3_aa: CASSLLGGVGYTF; cdr3_nt: TGTGCCAGCAGTTTATTAGGGGGCGTTGGCTACACCTTC; d_call: TRBD1; j_call: TRBJ1-2; v_call: TRBV27; clone_size: many